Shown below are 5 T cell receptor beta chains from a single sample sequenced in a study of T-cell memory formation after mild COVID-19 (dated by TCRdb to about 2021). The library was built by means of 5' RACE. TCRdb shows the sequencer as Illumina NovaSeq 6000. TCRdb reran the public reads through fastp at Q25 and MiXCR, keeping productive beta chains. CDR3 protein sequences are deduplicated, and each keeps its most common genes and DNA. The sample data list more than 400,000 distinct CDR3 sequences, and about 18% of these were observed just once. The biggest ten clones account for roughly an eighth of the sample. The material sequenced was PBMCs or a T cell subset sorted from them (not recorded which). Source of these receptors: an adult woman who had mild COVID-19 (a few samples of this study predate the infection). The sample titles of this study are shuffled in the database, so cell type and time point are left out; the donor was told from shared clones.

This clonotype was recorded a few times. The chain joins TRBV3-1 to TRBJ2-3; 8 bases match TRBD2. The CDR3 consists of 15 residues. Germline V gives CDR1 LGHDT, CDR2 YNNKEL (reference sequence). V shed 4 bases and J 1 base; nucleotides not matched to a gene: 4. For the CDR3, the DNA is TGTGCCAGCAGCCCCTTGCGGGGGGGCACAGATACGCAGTATTTT. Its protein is CASSPLRGGTDTQYF.

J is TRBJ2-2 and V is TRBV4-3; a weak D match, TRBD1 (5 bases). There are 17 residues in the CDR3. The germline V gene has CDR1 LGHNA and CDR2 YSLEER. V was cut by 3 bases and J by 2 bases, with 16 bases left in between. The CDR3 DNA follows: TGCGCCAGCAGCCACGTCTGGATCAGGGTCAACACCGGGGAGCTGTTTTTT. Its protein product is CASSHVWIRVNTGELFF.

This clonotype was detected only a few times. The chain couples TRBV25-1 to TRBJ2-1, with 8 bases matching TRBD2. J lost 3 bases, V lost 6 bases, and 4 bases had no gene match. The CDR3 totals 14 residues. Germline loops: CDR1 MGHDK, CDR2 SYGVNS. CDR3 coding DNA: TGTGCCAGCAGAGAAGCGGGAGTCTACAATGAGCAGTTCTTC. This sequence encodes CASREAGVYNEQFF.

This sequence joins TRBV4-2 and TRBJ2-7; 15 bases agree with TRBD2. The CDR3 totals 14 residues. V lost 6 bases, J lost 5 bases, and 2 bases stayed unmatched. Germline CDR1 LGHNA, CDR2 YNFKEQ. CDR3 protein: CASSGTSGGNEQYF. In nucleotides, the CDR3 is TGTGCCAGCAGTGGGACTAGCGGGGGGAACGAGCAGTACTTC.

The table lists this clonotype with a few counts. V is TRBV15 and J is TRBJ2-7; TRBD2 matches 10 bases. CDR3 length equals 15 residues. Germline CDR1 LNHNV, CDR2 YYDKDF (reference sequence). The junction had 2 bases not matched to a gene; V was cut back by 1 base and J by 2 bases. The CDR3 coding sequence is TGTGCCACCAGCAGAGCTAGCGGGGGAACCTACGAGCAGTACTTC. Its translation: CATSRASGGTYEQYF.